This T cell receptor (beta chain) was observed in a study of early T cells in non-severe SARS-CoV-2 infection (dated by TCRdb to the early 2020s). Some background on the complete study: Because TCR sequencing was done on bulk RNA from unsorted whole blood, the alpha and beta chains could not be paired. Paper-wide results and their limitations: VDJdb matching was skewed toward anti-spike CD8 responses and likely underestimated virus-specific expansions, missing private and CD4 specificities.

The CDR3 has 13 amino acids, counting the end cysteine and phenylalanine. Only the CDR3 part of the read is kept: 39 bases, read in frame from the first base. Cut back by 5 bases and 7 bases, the V and J ends lie 12 bases apart. The germline V gene gives CDR1 as SGHTA and CDR2 as FQGTGA. The study was a case-control design nested within a healthcare worker cohort in London, UK, with weekly nasopharyngeal swab PCR tests and blood sampling. Healthcare workers were recruited during the week of the UK lockdown, between 23 and 31 March 2020, and followed weekly for up to about 16 weeks. Libraries were constructed by 5' RACE. Sequencing took place on a NextSeq 500. Unique molecular identifiers were attached to individual cDNA molecules in the TCR library protocol so that sequencing error and PCR bias could be corrected. Sequencing covered both TCR alpha and beta chains, and within each sample the abundances of alpha and beta sequences were tightly co-correlated. The study's own analysis went as follows. Decombinator V4 was used to annotate TCR sequences for V gene, J gene and CDR3. TCRs were defined as expanded if a significant change between any two time points was detected under a Poisson model with p below 0.0001. TCR abundances were normalised to the total number of TCRs sequenced per sample and expressed as counts per million. MAIT TCRs were defined by TRAV1-2 paired with TRAJ12, TRAJ20 or TRAJ33, and iNKT TCRs by TRAV10 paired with TRAJ18. VDJdb, accessed on 1 November 2021, was searched for TCRs annotated for CMV, EBV and SARS-CoV-2, and TCRs annotated for more than one antigen were excluded. Using fastp trimming at Q25 and MiXCR clonotype assembly, TCRdb reanalyzed the public sequencing data and kept in-frame beta chains. A single entry per CDR3 protein holds the most common genes and DNA from its merged rows. It is TCRdb's table, rather than the study itself, that gives the V and J calls and clone size. Recorded for this sample are some 80,000 distinct CDR3 sequences; roughly 13% of them occurred a single time. The top ten clones comprise 1.2% to 1.5% of the sample.

This clonotype was counted between two and nine times. It has no known antigen specificity. Per-base qualities were not stored, and no clone one base away is much larger. The receptor chain draws on TRBV7-3 and TRBJ1-5; the D gene is not confidently resolved. The sample taken for sequencing was whole blood. The clonotype comes from an adult who was a healthcare worker with PCR-confirmed SARS-CoV-2 infection or an uninfected control (not recorded which). The DNA reads TGTGCCAGCAGCCCAAGACCCGGACAGCCCCAGCATTTT. Its protein reads: CASSPRPGQPQHF.